This TCR beta chain appears in the sequencing data of a study of cytomegalovirus exposure and HLA in healthy donors. Study-level background: Assignment to the Caucasian-associated ancestry cluster applied to less than 85% of the approximately 380 genotyped donors.

Germline CDR1 and CDR2: SNHLY and FYNNEI. The CDR3 has 12 amino acids. V was shortened by 10 bases and J by 3 bases, with 11 bases between the two germline ends. Primers for the PCR totalled 60 Vbeta and 13 Jbeta. Data came from immunoSEQ multiplex PCR; TCRdb stores just in-frame clones and leaves some out. The sample holds some 120,000 clones, 60% to 80% seen once. General observations from the study: As was reported, the HLA-A and HLA-B alleles of most subjects were accurately predicted from TCR beta sequences. Among TCR sequences, most were rare, though some public TCRs appeared in many donors. In an earlier analysis, in 620 or so donors, most V segments appeared productive either ~87% or ~30% of the time.

With regard to this clone: Its cognate antigen is unknown.

The genes are TRBV2 and TRBJ2-3; tentatively, D is TRBD2 (5 bases). This clonotype originated in a man aged 30 to 45 in good health and CMV-seronegative. Sequenced material: PBMCs. The CDR3 here is CAIPRGTDTQYF. CDR3 DNA sequence: TGTGCCATCCCAAGAGGGACAGATACGCAGTATTTT. The entire variable domain, with the rest obtained from reference TRBV2 and TRBJ2-3, is as follows: EPEVTQTPSHQVTQMGQEVILRCVPISNHLYFYWYRQILGQKVEFLVSFYNNEISEKSEIFDDQFSVERPDGSNFTLKIRSTKLEDSAMYFCAIPRGTDTQYFGPGTRLTVL.